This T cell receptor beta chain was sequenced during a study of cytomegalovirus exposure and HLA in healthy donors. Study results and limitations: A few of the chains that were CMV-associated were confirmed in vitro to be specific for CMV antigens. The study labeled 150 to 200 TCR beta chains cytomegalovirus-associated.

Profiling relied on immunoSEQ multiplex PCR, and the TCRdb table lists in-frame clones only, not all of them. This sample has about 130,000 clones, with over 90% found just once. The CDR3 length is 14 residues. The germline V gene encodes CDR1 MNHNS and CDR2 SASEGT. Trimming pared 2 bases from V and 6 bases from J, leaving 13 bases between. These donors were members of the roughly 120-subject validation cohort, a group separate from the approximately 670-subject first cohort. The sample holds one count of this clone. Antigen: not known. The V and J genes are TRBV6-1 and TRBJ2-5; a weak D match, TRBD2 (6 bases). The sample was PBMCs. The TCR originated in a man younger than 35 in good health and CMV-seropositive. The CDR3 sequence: CASSEYGTLKTQYF. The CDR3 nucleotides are TGTGCCAGCAGTGAATATGGGACTTTGAAGACCCAGTACTTC.